The rows below give T cell receptor beta chains drawn from one sample of a study of blood T cells in healthy people across ages. TCRdb fed the 5' RACE reads into MiXCR, producing one record per CDR3 protein. Of around 1,000,000 distinct CDR3 sequences in the sample, 35% to 40% were seen once. The material sequenced was blood. These receptors all come from a man between 18 and 35 years old in good health. The CDR3 runs from the conserved cysteine through the conserved F or W. Each record gives: V gene, clone size, J gene, D gene, CDR3 protein, CDR3 DNA. The D gene is left open where the match is weak. For some rows the clone size is stated as once, few or many, or as a class when expanded; others skip it.

>TRBV27|NA|TRBJ2-1|TRBD2
CASRRLAGAYNEQFF
TGTGCCAGCAGGAGACTAGCGGGGGCTTACAATGAGCAGTTCTTC
>TRBV25-1|many|TRBJ2-5|NA
CASSENRETQYF
TGTGCCAGCAGTGAGAACCGGGAGACCCAGTACTTC
>TRBV19|NA|TRBJ1-6|TRBD1
CASSTPGQGNSPPHF
TGTGCCAGTAGTACCCCGGGACAGGGGAATTCACCCCCCCACTTT
>TRBV4-3|NA|TRBJ2-5|TRBD2
CASSQGFSGGPQETQYF
TGCGCCAGCAGCCAAGGTTTTAGCGGGGGGCCCCAAGAGACCCAGTACTTC
>TRBV20-1|NA|TRBJ2-3|TRBD2
CSAREASGGPLSTDTQYF
TGCAGTGCTAGAGAAGCTAGCGGGGGGCCTCTTAGCACAGATACGCAGTATTTT
>TRBV6-2/TRBV6-3|NA|TRBJ2-1|NA
CAIGQWGNNEQFF
TGTGCCATTGGACAGTGGGGGAACAATGAGCAGTTCTTC
>TRBV20-1|few|TRBJ1-2|NA
CSAPVVVKGRGYTF
TGCAGTGCCCCAGTCGTTGTAAAGGGGCGCGGCTACACCTTC
>TRBV20-1|NA|TRBJ2-7|TRBD1
CSAATGTGTNEQYF
TGCAGTGCTGCTACCGGGACAGGGACGAACGAGCAGTACTTC
>TRBV11-2|few|TRBJ2-4|NA
CASSLGVGSSLAKNIQYF
TGTGCCAGCAGCTTAGGTGTGGGCAGCTCCTTAGCCAAAAACATTCAGTACTTC
>TRBV7-9|NA|TRBJ1-6|NA
CASSLVATNSPLHF
TGTGCCAGCAGCTTAGTGGCAACTAATTCACCCCTCCACTTT
>TRBV7-2|few|TRBJ2-3|TRBD1
CASSLAGTGNTDTQYF
TGTGCCAGCAGCTTAGCCGGGACAGGGAACACAGATACGCAGTATTTT
>TRBV4-1|once|TRBJ2-2|NA
CASSQESPWPWELFF
TGCGCCAGCAGCCAAGAGTCTCCCTGGCCCTGGGAGCTGTTTTTT
>TRBV7-2|NA|TRBJ2-7|NA
CASSGRDNSYEQYF
TGTGCCAGCAGCGGGCGGGACAACTCCTACGAGCAGTACTTC
>TRBV16|NA|TRBJ1-2|NA
CASSQVRYGYTF
TGTGCCAGCAGCCAAGTACGGTATGGCTACACCTTC
>TRBV7-2|many|TRBJ2-1|NA
CASSLDRRSSYNEQFF
TGTGCCAGCAGTTTAGACAGGCGGAGCTCCTACAATGAGCAGTTCTTC
>TRBV5-1|NA|TRBJ1-2|TRBD1
CASGSRSPGQGNYGYTF
TGCGCCAGCGGCAGTAGATCGCCGGGACAGGGGAACTATGGCTACACCTTC
>TRBV20-1|NA|TRBJ2-2|TRBD1
CSAGQGANTGELFF
TGCAGTGCTGGACAGGGGGCGAACACCGGGGAGCTGTTTTTT
>TRBV7-9|NA|TRBJ2-1|NA
CASSEIQGVEFF
TGTGCCAGCAGCGAAATACAGGGTGTCGAGTTCTTC
>TRBV20-1|NA|TRBJ1-5|NA
CSASPNSKGQPQHF
TGCAGTGCTAGCCCGAATTCGAAGGGGCAGCCCCAGCATTTT
>TRBV12-3/TRBV12-4|NA|TRBJ2-1|TRBD2
CASSRLLAGGQDEQFF
TGTGCCAGCAGCCGACTCCTAGCGGGGGGGCAAGATGAGCAGTTCTTC